Included here is one TCR beta chain sequence, with context. CDR3 length equals 16 residues. Per the germline V gene, CDR1 is LNHDA and CDR2 is SQIVND (reference sequence). V lost 5 bases and J 7 bases, leaving 18 bases between the germline ends. The data derive from a study of blood T cell repertoires in COVID-19. In the study overall: There were acute and convalescent COVID-19 samples, and they came from the United States, Italy and Spain. The analysed material was cDNA or gDNA that came from T cells, B-cell-depleted T cells, or PBMCs.

The repertoire was sequenced with immunoSEQ multiplex PCR; TCRdb's copy has only in-frame clones and lacks some. This sample has 230,000 or so clones; nearly 90% occur once, and the top ten carry approximately 4.6%. This chain joins TRBV19 and TRBJ1-6, with D possibly being TRBD1 (6 bases). The receptor comes from a middle-aged woman who had recovered from COVID-19. The specimen was peripheral blood. This CDR3 is CASSVQGHNNNSPLHF. The DNA for the CDR3 is TGTGCCAGTAGTGTGCAGGGGCACAATAACAATTCACCCCTCCACTTT.